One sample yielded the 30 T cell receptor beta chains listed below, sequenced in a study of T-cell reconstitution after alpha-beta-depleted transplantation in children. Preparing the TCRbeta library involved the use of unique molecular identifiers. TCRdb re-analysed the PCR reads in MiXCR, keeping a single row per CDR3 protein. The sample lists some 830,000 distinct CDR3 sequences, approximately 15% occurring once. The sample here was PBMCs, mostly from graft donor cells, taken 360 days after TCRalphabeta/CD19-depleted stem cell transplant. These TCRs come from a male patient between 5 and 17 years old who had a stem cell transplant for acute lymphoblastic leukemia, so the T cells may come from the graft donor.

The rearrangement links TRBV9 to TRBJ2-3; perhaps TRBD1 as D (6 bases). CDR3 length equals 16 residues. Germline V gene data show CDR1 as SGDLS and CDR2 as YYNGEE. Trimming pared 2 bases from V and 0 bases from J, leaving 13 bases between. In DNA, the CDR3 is TGTGCCAGCAGCGTCGAGGGGGTGACTAGCACAGATACGCAGTATTTT. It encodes CASSVEGVTSTDTQYF.

The CDR3 sequence: CASSPIVGHEQYF. The CDR3 DNA is TGTGCCAGCAGCCCCATTGTGGGGCACGAGCAGTACTTC. This chain links TRBV6-1 with TRBJ2-7; possibly TRBD1 for D (5 bases). CDR1 and CDR2 from the germline V gene are MNHNS and SASEGT. The V end lost 6 bases, the J end lost 5 bases, and 14 bases lay between the germline ends. The CDR3 is 13 amino acids.

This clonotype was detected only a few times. The CDR3 reads CASSSTGTGFETQYF. In nucleotides, the CDR3 is TGTGCCAGCTCATCGACCGGGACAGGGTTTGAGACCCAGTACTTC. V is TRBV18 and J is TRBJ2-5, with 9 bases that match TRBD1. V was clipped by 5 bases and J by 5 bases; unmatched bases: 9. The CDR3 has 15 amino acids. Germline CDR1 and CDR2: KGHSH and LQKENI.

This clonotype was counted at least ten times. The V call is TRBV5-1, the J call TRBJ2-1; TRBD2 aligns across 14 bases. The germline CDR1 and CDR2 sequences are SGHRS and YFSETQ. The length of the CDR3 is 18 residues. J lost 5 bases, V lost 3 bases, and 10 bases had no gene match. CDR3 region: CASSSLGTSGSTDNEQFF. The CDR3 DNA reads TGCGCCAGCAGCTCCTTAGGGACTAGCGGGAGTACGGACAATGAGCAGTTCTTC.

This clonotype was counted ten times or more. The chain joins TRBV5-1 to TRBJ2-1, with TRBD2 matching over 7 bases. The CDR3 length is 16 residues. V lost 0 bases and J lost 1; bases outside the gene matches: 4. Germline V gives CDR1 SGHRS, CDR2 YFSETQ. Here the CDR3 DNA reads TGCGCCAGCAGCTTGGGCGGGAGCGGGTCCTACAATGAGCAGTTCTTC. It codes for CASSLGGSGSYNEQFF.

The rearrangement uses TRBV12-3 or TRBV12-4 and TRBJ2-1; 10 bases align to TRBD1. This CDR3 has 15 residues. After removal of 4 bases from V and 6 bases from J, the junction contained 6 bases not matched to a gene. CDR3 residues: CASSSGTGALNEQFF. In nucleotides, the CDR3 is TGTGCCAGCAGTTCCGGGACAGGGGCCCTCAATGAGCAGTTCTTC.

This CDR3 reads CASSRGSTRVREQFF. The DNA of the CDR3 is TGCGCCAGCAGCCGAGGAAGCACTAGGGTCCGGGAGCAGTTCTTC. The chain carries TRBV4-1 and TRBJ2-1, with D possibly TRBD2 on 5 matching bases. The CDR3 has 15 amino acids. Trimming cost V 4 bases and J 10 bases, with 20 bases left between them. Germline V gene lookup returns CDR1 MGHRA and CDR2 YSYEKL.

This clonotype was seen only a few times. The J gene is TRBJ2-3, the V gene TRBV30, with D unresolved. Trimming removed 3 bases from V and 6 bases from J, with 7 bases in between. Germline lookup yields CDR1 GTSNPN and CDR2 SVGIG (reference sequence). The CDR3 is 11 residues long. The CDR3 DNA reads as TGTGCCTGGAGCGCCGCGGATACGCAGTATTTT. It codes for CAWSAADTQYF.

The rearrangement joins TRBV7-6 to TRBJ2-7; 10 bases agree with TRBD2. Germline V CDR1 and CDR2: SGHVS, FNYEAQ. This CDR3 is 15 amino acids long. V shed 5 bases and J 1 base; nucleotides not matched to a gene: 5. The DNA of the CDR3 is TGTGCCAGCAGCACCCGGACTAGCGGATCCTACGAGCAGTACTTC. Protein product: CASSTRTSGSYEQYF.

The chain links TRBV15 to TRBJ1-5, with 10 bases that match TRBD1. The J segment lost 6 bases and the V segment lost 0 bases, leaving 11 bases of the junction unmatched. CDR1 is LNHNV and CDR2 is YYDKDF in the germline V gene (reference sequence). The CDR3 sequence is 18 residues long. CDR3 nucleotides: TGTGCCACCAGCAGAGATGTTGTGGGACAGGGGTTCTCTCAGCCCCAGCATTTT. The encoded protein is CATSRDVVGQGFSQPQHF.

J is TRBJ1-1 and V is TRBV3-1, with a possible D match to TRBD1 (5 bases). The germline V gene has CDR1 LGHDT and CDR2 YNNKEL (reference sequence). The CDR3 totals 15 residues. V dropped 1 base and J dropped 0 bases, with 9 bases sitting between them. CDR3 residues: CASSQGAGLNTEAFF. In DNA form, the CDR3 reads TGTGCCAGCAGCCAAGGGGCAGGGTTGAACACTGAAGCTTTCTTT.

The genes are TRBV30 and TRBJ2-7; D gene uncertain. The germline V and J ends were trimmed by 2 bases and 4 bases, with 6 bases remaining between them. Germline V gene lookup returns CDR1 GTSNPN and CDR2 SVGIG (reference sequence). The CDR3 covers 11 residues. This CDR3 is CAWSSLYEQYF. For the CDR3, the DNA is TGTGCCTGGAGTTCGTTATACGAGCAGTACTTC.

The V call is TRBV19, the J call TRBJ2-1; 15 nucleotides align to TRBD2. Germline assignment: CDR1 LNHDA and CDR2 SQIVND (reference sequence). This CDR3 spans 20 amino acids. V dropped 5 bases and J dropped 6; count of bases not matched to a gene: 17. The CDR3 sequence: CASSPGLAGGYRLRRNEQFF. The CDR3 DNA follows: TGTGCCAGTAGTCCAGGACTAGCGGGAGGGTACCGTCTTAGACGCAATGAGCAGTTCTTC.

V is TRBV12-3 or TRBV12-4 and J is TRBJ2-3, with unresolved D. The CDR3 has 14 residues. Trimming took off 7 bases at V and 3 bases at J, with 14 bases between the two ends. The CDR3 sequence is CASNFAGRTDTQYF. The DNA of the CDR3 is TGTGCCAGCAACTTCGCAGGAAGGACAGATACGCAGTATTTT.

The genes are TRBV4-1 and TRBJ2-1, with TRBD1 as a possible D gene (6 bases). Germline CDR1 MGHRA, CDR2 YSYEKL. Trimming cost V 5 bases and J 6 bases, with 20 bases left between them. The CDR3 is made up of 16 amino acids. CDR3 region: CASSMAGQSPSNEQFF. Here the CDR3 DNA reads TGCGCCAGCAGCATGGCAGGACAGAGCCCCTCCAATGAGCAGTTCTTC.

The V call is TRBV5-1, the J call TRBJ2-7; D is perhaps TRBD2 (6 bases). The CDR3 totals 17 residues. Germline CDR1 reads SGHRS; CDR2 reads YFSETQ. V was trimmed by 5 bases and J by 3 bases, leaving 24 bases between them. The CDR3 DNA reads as TGCGCCAGCAGTGAGGTTAAGGGACTCTTGGACGGCTACGAGCAGTACTTC. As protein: CASSEVKGLLDGYEQYF.

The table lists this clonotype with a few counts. Here the CDR3 DNA reads TGCGCCAGCAGCCCGGGACTAGCGGGAGCAACTCGCACCGGGGAGCTGTTTTTT. Its translation is CASSPGLAGATRTGELFF. The V and J genes are TRBV5-1 and TRBJ2-2, with 14 bases identical to TRBD2. Germline trimming cut 4 bases from V and 4 bases from J; bases unmatched to any gene: 9. Germline lookup yields CDR1 SGHRS and CDR2 YFSETQ. The CDR3 length is 18 residues.

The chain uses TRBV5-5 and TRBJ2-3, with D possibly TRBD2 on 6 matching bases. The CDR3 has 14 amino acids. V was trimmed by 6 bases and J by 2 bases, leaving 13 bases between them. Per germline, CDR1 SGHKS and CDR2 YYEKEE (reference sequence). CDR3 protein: CASTVGGYTDTQYF. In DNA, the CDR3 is TGTGCCAGCACCGTCGGAGGGTACACAGATACGCAGTATTTT.

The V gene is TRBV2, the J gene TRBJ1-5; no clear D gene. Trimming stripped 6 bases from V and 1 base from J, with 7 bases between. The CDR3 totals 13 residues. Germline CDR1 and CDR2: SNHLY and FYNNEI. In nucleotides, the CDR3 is TGTGCCAGCAGATTCGGGAGCAATCAGCCCCAGCATTTT. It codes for CASRFGSNQPQHF. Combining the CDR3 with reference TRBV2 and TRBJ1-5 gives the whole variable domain EPEVTQTPSHQVTQMGQEVILRCVPISNHLYFYWYRQILGQKVEFLVSFYNNEISEKSEIFDDQFSVERPDGSNFTLKIRSTKLEDSAMYFCASRFGSNQPQHFGDGTRLSIL.

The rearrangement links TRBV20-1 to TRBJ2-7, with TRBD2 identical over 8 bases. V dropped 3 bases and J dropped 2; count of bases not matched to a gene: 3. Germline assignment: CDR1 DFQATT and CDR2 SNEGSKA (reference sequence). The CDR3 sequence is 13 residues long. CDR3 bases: TGCAGTGCTAGGGGACTAGGGGCCTACGAGCAGTACTTC. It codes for CSARGLGAYEQYF.

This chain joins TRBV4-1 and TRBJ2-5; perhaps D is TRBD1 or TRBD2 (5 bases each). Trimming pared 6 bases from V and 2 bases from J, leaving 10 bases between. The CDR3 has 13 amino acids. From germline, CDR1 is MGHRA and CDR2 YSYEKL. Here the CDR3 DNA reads TGCGCCAGCAGGGTTGGGGGTCAAGAGACCCAGTACTTC. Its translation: CASRVGGQETQYF.

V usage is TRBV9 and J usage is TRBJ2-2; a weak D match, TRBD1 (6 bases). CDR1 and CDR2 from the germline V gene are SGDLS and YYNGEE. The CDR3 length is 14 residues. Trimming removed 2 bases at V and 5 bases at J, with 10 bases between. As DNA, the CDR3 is TGTGCCAGCAGCGTCACAGGGACAACCGGGGAGCTGTTTTTT. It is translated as CASSVTGTTGELFF.

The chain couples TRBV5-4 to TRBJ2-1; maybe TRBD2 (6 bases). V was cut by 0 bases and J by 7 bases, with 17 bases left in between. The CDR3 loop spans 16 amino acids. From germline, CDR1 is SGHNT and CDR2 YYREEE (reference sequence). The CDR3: CASSLVGSPGGNEQFF. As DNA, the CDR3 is TGTGCCAGCAGCTTGGTCGGGTCCCCTGGGGGGAATGAGCAGTTCTTC.

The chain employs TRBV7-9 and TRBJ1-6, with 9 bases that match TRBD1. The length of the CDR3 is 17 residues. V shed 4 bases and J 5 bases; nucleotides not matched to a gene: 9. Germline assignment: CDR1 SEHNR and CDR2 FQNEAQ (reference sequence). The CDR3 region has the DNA TGTGCCAGCAGCTCACCGGGACAGGGCGCAAATAATTCACCCCTCCACTTT. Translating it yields CASSSPGQGANNSPLHF.

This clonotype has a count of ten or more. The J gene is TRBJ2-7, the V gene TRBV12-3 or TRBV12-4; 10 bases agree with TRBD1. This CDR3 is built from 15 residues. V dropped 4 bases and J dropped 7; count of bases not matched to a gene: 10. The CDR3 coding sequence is TGTGCCAGCAGTTCCTGGGGGACAGGGGCTAGGGAGCAGTACTTC. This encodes CASSSWGTGAREQYF.

The CDR3 region is CSGDRDYGYTF. CDR3 sequence (DNA): TGCAGTGGGGACAGGGACTATGGCTACACCTTC. The J gene is TRBJ1-2, the V gene TRBV20-1, with 9 bases lining up with TRBD1. Germline loops: CDR1 DFQATT, CDR2 SNEGSKA (reference sequence). The CDR3 spans 11 residues. The ends lost 7 bases at V and 3 bases at J; junction bases unmatched: 0.

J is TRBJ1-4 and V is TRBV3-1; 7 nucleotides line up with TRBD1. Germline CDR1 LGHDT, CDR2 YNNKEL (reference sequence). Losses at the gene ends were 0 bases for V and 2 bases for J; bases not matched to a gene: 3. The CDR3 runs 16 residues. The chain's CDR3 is CASSQDATGTNEKLFF. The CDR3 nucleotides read TGTGCCAGCAGCCAAGATGCGACAGGGACTAATGAAAAACTGTTTTTT.

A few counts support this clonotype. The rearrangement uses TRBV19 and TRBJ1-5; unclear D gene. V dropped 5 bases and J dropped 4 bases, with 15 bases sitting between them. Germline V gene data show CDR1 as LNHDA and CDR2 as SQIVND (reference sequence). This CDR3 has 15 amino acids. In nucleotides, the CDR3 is TGTGCCAGTAGTTTAGGGAACGCGGGGAATCAGCCCCAGCATTTT. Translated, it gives CASSLGNAGNQPQHF.

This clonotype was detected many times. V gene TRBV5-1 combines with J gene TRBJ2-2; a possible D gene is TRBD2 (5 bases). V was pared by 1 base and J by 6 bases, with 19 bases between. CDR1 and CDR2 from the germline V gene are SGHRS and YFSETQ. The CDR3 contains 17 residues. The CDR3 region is CASSLNRLALDPGELFF. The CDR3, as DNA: TGCGCCAGCAGCTTGAATCGCCTAGCCCTTGACCCCGGGGAGCTGTTTTTT.

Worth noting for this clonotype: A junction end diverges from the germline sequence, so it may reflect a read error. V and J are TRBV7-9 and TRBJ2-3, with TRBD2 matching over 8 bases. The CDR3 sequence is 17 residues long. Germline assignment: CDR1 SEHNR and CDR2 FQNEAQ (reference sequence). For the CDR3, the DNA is TGTGCCGGCAGCCTAGAGAGCACTAGCGGCAGCACAGATACGCAGTATTTT. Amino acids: CAGSLESTSGSTDTQYF. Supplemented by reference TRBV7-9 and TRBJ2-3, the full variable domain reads DTGVSQNPRHKITKRGQNVTFRCDPISEHNRLYWYRQTLGQGPEFLTYFQNEAQLEKSRLLSDRFSAERPKGSFSTLEIQRTEQGDSAMYLCAGSLESTSGSTDTQYFGPGTRLTVL.